The 15 T cell receptor beta chains listed next were all sequenced from one sample in a study of blood T cells in healthy people across ages. A second PCR, run for roughly 6 to 11 cycles, used a sample-barcoded 5' primer plus a J-beta primer mix. One entry per CDR3 protein results from TCRdb running MiXCR on the 5' RACE reads. The sample contains approximately 830,000 distinct CDR3 sequences, under 80% of which appear only once. Sample: blood. The receptors shown here come from a man in his thirties or forties in good health.

V usage is TRBV29-1 and J usage is TRBJ1-2; no definite D call. Trimming shortened V by 1 base and J by 7 bases, and 13 bases separated the two germline ends. Germline values: CDR1 SQVTM, CDR2 ANQGSEA. CDR3 length equals 13 residues. As DNA, the CDR3 is TGCAGCGTTGAAGCTCAGGCTGGGATTGGCTACACCTTC. Translation: CSVEAQAGIGYTF.

In its sample, this clonotype was seen a few times. The chain combines TRBV27 with TRBJ2-5; D might be TRBD1 or TRBD2, each matching 5 bases. V lost 6 bases and J 5 bases, leaving 13 bases between the germline ends. Germline V lookup: CDR1 MNHEY, CDR2 SMNVEV (reference sequence). The CDR3 totals 13 residues. The DNA for the CDR3 is TGTGCCAGCAGAGGGACGGGCTGGGAGACCCAGTACTTC. Its protein product is CASRGTGWETQYF.

This clonotype was counted once. A read error may explain this, as a much larger clone is one base away. The chain has TRBV7-2 and TRBJ2-7; D not certain. Per germline, CDR1 SGHTA and CDR2 FQGNSA. Trimming took off 7 bases at V and 7 bases at J, with 11 bases between the two ends. There are 11 residues in the CDR3. CDR3 sequence reads: CASNFLQEQYF. CDR3 DNA sequence: TGTGCCAGCAACTTTCTCCAGGAGCAGTACTTC.

The gene calls are TRBV10-3 and TRBJ2-5, with 10 bases identical to TRBD1. The CDR3 totals 16 residues. Germline CDR1 is ENHRY and CDR2 is SYGVKD. Trimming removed 2 bases from V and 11 bases from J; junction bases left unmatched: 14. This CDR3 is CAISETGTGAPNEQYF. For the CDR3, the DNA is TGTGCCATCAGTGAGACGGGGACAGGGGCCCCCAATGAGCAGTACTTC.

The J gene is TRBJ2-1, the V gene TRBV30; no clear D. V gave up 4 bases and J gave up 6 bases, with 7 bases separating them. CDR3 length: 11 residues. Germline-derived CDR1 and CDR2 are GTSNPN and SVGIG (reference sequence). CDR3 in DNA: TGTGCCTGGAAGCTCCCCAATGAGCAGTTCTTC. Translation: CAWKLPNEQFF.

V usage is TRBV6-2 or TRBV6-3 and J usage is TRBJ2-7; D remains unclear. The V end lost 7 bases, the J end lost 7 bases, and 11 bases lay between the germline ends. Germline V gives CDR1 MNHEY, CDR2 SVGEGT. This CDR3 is built from 11 residues. The CDR3 loop is CASNNQGEQYF. CDR3 bases: TGTGCCAGCAACAACCAAGGGGAGCAGTACTTC.

This clonotype was seen only a few times. V usage is TRBV28 and J usage is TRBJ1-4, with TRBD1 matching over 7 bases. V lost 6 bases and J lost 0; bases outside the gene matches: 13. The germline V gene encodes CDR1 MDHEN and CDR2 SYDVKM. This CDR3 region has 18 residues. Here the CDR3 DNA reads TGTGCCAGCAGCCTAATCGGGGACAGATTAGCAACTAATGAAAAACTGTTTTTT. Residues: CASSLIGDRLATNEKLFF. The entire variable domain, with the rest obtained from reference TRBV28 and TRBJ1-4, is as follows: DVKVTQSSRYLVKRTGEKVFLECVQDMDHENMFWYRQDPGLGLRLIYFSYDVKMKEKGDIPEGYSVSREKKERFSLILESASTNQTSMYLCASSLIGDRLATNEKLFFGSGTQLSVL.

This clonotype appeared once. The chain employs TRBV4-2 and TRBJ1-2; TRBD1 might be the D (5 bases). Between the trimmed V and J ends, which lost 2 bases and 6 bases, there was a span of 7 bases. Germline loops: CDR1 LGHNA, CDR2 YNFKEQ. This CDR3 is built from 12 residues. The CDR3 loop is CASSQPTDGYTF. The CDR3, as DNA: TGTGCCAGCAGCCAACCGACAGATGGCTACACCTTC.

V is TRBV6-1 and J is TRBJ1-2, with TRBD1 identical over 7 bases. The CDR3 consists of 16 residues. Germline V lookup: CDR1 MNHNS, CDR2 SASEGT. The V gene end was trimmed by 6 bases and the J gene end by 2 bases; junction bases not matched to a gene: 12. CDR3 loop: CASRRESTGKNYGYTF. CDR3 DNA: TGTGCCAGCAGGAGGGAATCGACAGGGAAGAACTATGGCTACACCTTC.

The chain joins TRBV4-3 to TRBJ2-7; unclear D gene. This CDR3 is built from 15 residues. Germline lookup yields CDR1 LGHNA and CDR2 YSLEER. Trimming took off 0 bases at V and 3 bases at J, with 12 bases between the two ends. As DNA, the CDR3 is TGCGCCAGCAGCCAAGATATAAGACTCGACTACGAGCAGTACTTC. Its protein product is CASSQDIRLDYEQYF.

The rearrangement links TRBV2 to TRBJ2-2; TRBD1 agrees at 11 bases. Germline loops: CDR1 SNHLY, CDR2 FYNNEI. The V gene end was trimmed by 6 bases and the J gene end by 8 bases; junction bases not matched to a gene: 11. The CDR3 has 16 amino acids. The CDR3 DNA reads TGTGCCAGCAGCCACGGCGGACAGGGGGCGGCAGGGGAGCTGTTTTTT. Its protein is CASSHGGQGAAGELFF.

The chain combines TRBV25-1 with TRBJ2-1, with 12 bases identical to TRBD2. V lost 2 bases and J lost 4; bases outside the gene matches: 15. This CDR3 is built from 20 residues. The V gene's germline CDR1 is MGHDK and CDR2 SYGVNS. The CDR3: CASSEAGLAGPPFGYNEQFF. Written as DNA, the CDR3 is TGTGCCAGCAGTGAAGCGGGACTAGCGGGTCCCCCCTTCGGGTACAATGAGCAGTTCTTC.

The chain carries TRBV20-1 and TRBJ1-5; D ambiguous. Germline V gives CDR1 DFQATT, CDR2 SNEGSKA (reference sequence). This CDR3 spans 13 amino acids. V gave up 3 bases and J gave up 1 base, with 7 bases separating them. The CDR3 is CSASGQSNQPQHF. DNA for the CDR3: TGCAGTGCTAGTGGGCAGAGCAATCAGCCCCAGCATTTT.

This clonotype was seen many times. The chain joins TRBV6-4 to TRBJ2-5; 7 nucleotides match TRBD1. V trimming: 7 bases; J trimming: 4 bases; junction bases outside the gene matches: 12. The length of the CDR3 is 15 residues. Germline V CDR1 and CDR2: MRHNA, SNTAGT. The CDR3 spells CASTHRGIRVETQYF. The CDR3 nucleotides read TGTGCCAGCACCCACAGGGGAATAAGAGTAGAGACCCAGTACTTC.

This sequence joins TRBV27 and TRBJ2-5; TRBD2 might be the D (6 bases). Germline CDR1 MNHEY, CDR2 SMNVEV (reference sequence). CDR3 size: 15 residues. Trimming cost V 5 bases and J 0 bases, with 13 bases left between them. In DNA, the CDR3 is TGTGCCAGCAGTCCTGAAGGAGGGTACCAAGAGACCCAGTACTTC. Translated, it gives CASSPEGGYQETQYF.